A selection of T cell receptor beta chains follows, all from one sample in a study of blood T cell repertoires in COVID-19. Sequenced by immunoSEQ multiplex PCR; TCRdb stores in-frame clones only, minus some. The sample lists roughly 100,000 clones; over 75% were seen once. Sequencing was carried out using peripheral blood. Receptor source: a human donor in a cohort sampled during active COVID-19. Both conserved end residues are part of each CDR3. Fields, in order: V gene, clone size, CDR3 protein. Where a row states a size, it is once, few, many or the class of an expanded clone; other rows omit it.

>TRBV28|.
CASTGWGEGESYEQYF
>TRBV4-1|few
CASSQQGVGQGFNQPQHF
>TRBV7-9|.
CASSSEGERYEQYF
>TRBV29-1|once
CSVDWLAGDEQFF
>TRBV30|.
CAWRLQGFNQPQHF
>TRBV11-1|.
CASSPMTGNYEQYF
>TRBV19|.
CASSTPDRGPRTDTQYF
>TRBV5-1|.
CASSAGTGWYGYTF
>TRBV20-1|.
CSASPLRGLSVDTQYF
>TRBV30|.
CAWSAYPYNEQFF
>TRBV19|.
CASSIRQGVETQYF
>TRBV10-3|.
CAISLTSGRAYNEQFF
>TRBV27|.
CASRLRLAGVFHEQFF
>TRBV4-1|.
CASSQAEVGTGNQPQHF
>TRBV28|.
CATYTGAPGEAFF
>TRBV7-9|.
CASSFGAGVNYNEQFF
>TRBV2|.
CASTLGQGNYGYTF
>TRBV7-3|.
CASSPGSHPGEKLFF
>TRBV15|.
CATSSTGTSGINEQFF
>TRBV28|.
CASRGTGGEEKLFF
>TRBV7-3|.
CASSPTEGGGYSGANVLTF
>TRBV6-6|.
CASSLPSGRGYEQYF
>TRBV7-9|.
CASSPLMGRGVAGYTF
>TRBV4-1|.
CASSRGDRTSYEQYF
>TRBV28|.
CASSSGQANYGYTF
>TRBV5-1|.
CASSLSRGAYEQYF
>TRBV6-5|.
CASSYTRGQIYEQYF
>TRBV5-4|.
CASSPETGANIQYF
>TRBV7-2|.
CASSLAKGSVARGFYEQFF
>TRBV28|.
CASRGSQGAGPITEKLFF
>TRBV4-1|.
CASSQDISSGYEQYF
>TRBV7-3|.
CASSPSPSGGATDTQYF
>TRBV12-3/TRBV12-4|.
CASSFPRNYGYTF
>TRBV15|.
CATSSGLRNGYTF
>TRBV5-1|.
CASSLNTGGQETQYF
>TRBV9|.
CASSVEVGPYGYTF
>TRBV3-1/TRBV3-2|.
CASSQWAGEKLFF
>TRBV28|.
CASRAGTGGNEQFF
>TRBV2|.
CASSEQGILYEQYF
>TRBV21-1|.
CASSGSGADLAGTGETQYF
>TRBV28|.
CASYRDSGNTIYF
>TRBV27|.
CASSLSRSGAYNSPLHF
>TRBV7-9|.
CASSQGARETQYF
>TRBV4-1|.
CASSQELVFPGGLDGYTF
>TRBV2|.
CASRATGQGHTDTQYF
>TRBV7-9|.
CASSLAGQRSYNSPLHF
>TRBV3-1/TRBV3-2|.
CASSRSAGEETQYF
>TRBV4-1|.
CASSPGTGEYEQYF
>TRBV3-1/TRBV3-2|.
CASSQGSASGTYEQYF
>TRBV2|few
CASTAQVNTEAFF
>TRBV30|.
CAWSVQGNTEAFF
>TRBV5-5|few
CASSLETAGGNQPQHF
>TRBV9|.
CASSVVQGIDSNQPQHF
>TRBV19|.
CASSSIAGGSEQFF